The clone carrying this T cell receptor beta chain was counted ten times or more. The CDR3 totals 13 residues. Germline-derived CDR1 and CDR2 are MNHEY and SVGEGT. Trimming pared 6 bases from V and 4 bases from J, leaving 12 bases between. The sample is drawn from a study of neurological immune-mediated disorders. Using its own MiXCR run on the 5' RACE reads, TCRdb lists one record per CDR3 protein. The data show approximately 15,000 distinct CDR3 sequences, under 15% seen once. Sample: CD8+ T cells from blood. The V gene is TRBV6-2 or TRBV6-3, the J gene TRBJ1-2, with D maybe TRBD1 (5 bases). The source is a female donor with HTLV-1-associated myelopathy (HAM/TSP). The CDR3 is CASSLTGVYGYTF. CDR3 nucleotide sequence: TGTGCCAGCAGCCTCACAGGAGTCTATGGCTACACCTTC.